A single sample gave rise to the 11 T cell receptor beta chains below, sequenced in a study of blood T cell repertoires in COVID-19 (dated by TCRdb to about 2020). Library construction relied on the immunoSEQ multiplex PCR assay. Entries here come from immuneACCESS through TCRdb and include only in-frame sequences with V and J called. Some clones fail to appear in such tables; in the studies checked, an unresolved V gene covers under half of the shortfall, and the cause of the remainder is unknown. The sample records 52,000 or so clones, 90% of which are singletons. 3.1% of the sample belongs to the ten largest clones. The sample was peripheral blood. Every receptor here comes from a human donor in a cohort sampled during active COVID-19.

V is TRBV3-1 (or the pseudogene TRBV3-2) and J is TRBJ1-5, with D unresolved. V was clipped by 3 bases and J by 6 bases, with 12 bases between them. CDR3 length: 14 residues. Germline V gene data show CDR1 as LGHDT and CDR2 as YNNKEL (reference sequence). The CDR3 here is CASSQAGVGQPQHF. The CDR3 region has the DNA TGTGCCAGCAGCCAGGCCGGGGTGGGTCAGCCCCAGCATTTT.

The genes are TRBV3-1 (or the pseudogene TRBV3-2) and TRBJ1-5; possibly TRBD1 for D (5 bases). There are 14 residues in the CDR3. Trimming removed 4 bases from V and 6 bases from J, with 13 bases in between. In germline, CDR1 is LGHDT, CDR2 YNNKEL (reference sequence). In DNA, the CDR3 is TGTGCCAGCAGCCTACAGGCGGGGGGTCAGCCCCAGCATTTT. It specifies CASSLQAGGQPQHF.

In regard to this clone: Compared with germline, one end of the junction differs, possibly owing to a read error. This sequence joins TRBV5-1 and TRBJ2-1; 16 bases are shared with TRBD2. The germline gives CDR1 SGHRS, CDR2 YFSETQ. The CDR3 is 22 residues long. As DNA, the CDR3 is TGCGCCAGCAGTTTGGGACTAGCGGGAGGGCCGTCGATGTTGTTTCGTCTCAATGAGCAGTTCTTC. Protein product: CASSLGLAGGPSMLFRLNEQFF. Using reference TRBV5-1 and TRBJ2-1 for the parts outside the CDR3, the full variable domain is KAGVTQTPRYLIKTRGQQVTLSCSPISGHRSVSWYQQTPGQGLQFLFEYFSETQRNKGNFPGRFSGRQFSNSRSEMNVSTLELGDSALYLCASSLGLAGGPSMLFRLNEQFFGPGTRLTVL.

The chain carries TRBV5-1 and TRBJ2-1; tentatively, D is TRBD2 (6 bases). The CDR3 covers 15 residues. Germline lookup yields CDR1 SGHRS and CDR2 YFSETQ. The ends were cut back, 4 bases at V and 4 bases at J, with 15 bases in the middle. CDR3 nucleotide sequence: TGCGCCAGCAGCGGCTCGGGGGTTTCATACAATGAGCAGTTCTTC. Protein: CASSGSGVSYNEQFF. The full variable domain, completed using reference TRBV5-1 and TRBJ2-1, is KAGVTQTPRYLIKTRGQQVTLSCSPISGHRSVSWYQQTPGQGLQFLFEYFSETQRNKGNFPGRFSGRQFSNSRSEMNVSTLELGDSALYLCASSGSGVSYNEQFFGPGTRLTVL.

This chain links TRBV4-2 with TRBJ2-7; no clear D gene. The CDR3 spans 15 residues. CDR1 and CDR2 (germline): LGHNA, YNFKEQ. V was clipped by 0 bases and J by 5 bases, with 14 bases between them. CDR3 residues: CASSQERAAFHEQYF. The CDR3 DNA sequence: TGTGCCAGCAGCCAAGAACGCGCGGCGTTCCACGAGCAGTACTTC.

This clone was counted once. This chain uses TRBV15 with TRBJ2-3; maybe TRBD1 (5 bases). CDR1 is LNHNV, CDR2 YYDKDF, per germline (reference sequence). The V gene lost 2 bases and the J gene lost 3 bases, with 18 bases spanning the gap. CDR3 length: 17 amino acids. The CDR3 DNA follows: TGTGCCACCAGCAGAACTACAGGTCTTTCTGGGACAGATACGCAGTATTTT. It codes for CATSRTTGLSGTDTQYF.

The CDR3 here is CAIRGTANQPQHF. The CDR3 DNA reads TGTGCCATCAGGGGGACAGCGAATCAGCCCCAGCATTTT. The V and J genes are TRBV10-3 and TRBJ1-5; 7 bases align to TRBD1. After removal of 6 bases from V and 4 bases from J, the junction contained 3 bases not matched to a gene. The CDR3 covers 13 residues. In germline, CDR1 is ENHRY, CDR2 SYGVKD.

The V gene is TRBV6-5, the J gene TRBJ2-3, with no clear D. This CDR3 has 15 residues. Germline-derived CDR1 and CDR2 are MNHEY and SVGAGI. V lost 0 bases and J 1 base, leaving 8 bases between the germline ends. CDR3 nucleotides: TGTGCCAGCAGTTACTCCCCCACGGGCACAGATACGCAGTATTTT. This gives the protein CASSYSPTGTDTQYF.

This rearrangement joins TRBV5-6 to TRBJ2-7; TRBD2 might be the D (5 bases). The CDR3 length is 15 residues. Trimming took off 0 bases at V and 5 bases at J, with 15 bases between the two ends. CDR1 is SGHDT, CDR2 YYEEEE, per germline. CDR3 nucleotide sequence: TGTGCCAGCAGCTTGGAACGGGATCTCTTCCACGAGCAGTACTTC. This encodes CASSLERDLFHEQYF. The entire variable domain, with the rest obtained from reference TRBV5-6 and TRBJ2-7, is as follows: DAGVTQSPTHLIKTRGQQVTLRCSPKSGHDTVSWYQQALGQGPQFIFQYYEEEERQRGNFPDRFSGHQFPNYSSELNVNALLLGDSALYLCASSLERDLFHEQYFGPGTRLTVT.

The V and J genes are TRBV19 and TRBJ2-1; possible D gene TRBD2, 6 bases. Germline lookup yields CDR1 LNHDA and CDR2 SQIVND (reference sequence). V was clipped by 4 bases and J by 6 bases, with 13 bases between them. The CDR3 is 14 amino acids. Written as DNA, the CDR3 is TGTGCCAGTAGTAGGGCGGGGTCCCCCAATGAGCAGTTCTTC. It specifies CASSRAGSPNEQFF. The full variable domain, completed using reference TRBV19 and TRBJ2-1, is DGGITQSPKYLFRKEGQNVTLSCEQNLNHDAMYWYRQDPGQGLRLIYYSQIVNDFQKGDIAEGYSVSREKKESFPLTVTSAQKNPTAFYLCASSRAGSPNEQFFGPGTRLTVL.

This chain connects TRBV19 to TRBJ1-5, with TRBD1 identical over 7 bases. The CDR3 has 14 amino acids. V gave up 5 bases and J gave up 3 bases; unmatched junction bases: 4. Germline V gives CDR1 LNHDA, CDR2 SQIVND (reference sequence). CDR3 coding DNA: TGTGCCAGTAGTTTGGACAGGCTCAATCAGCCCCAGCATTTT. It encodes CASSLDRLNQPQHF.